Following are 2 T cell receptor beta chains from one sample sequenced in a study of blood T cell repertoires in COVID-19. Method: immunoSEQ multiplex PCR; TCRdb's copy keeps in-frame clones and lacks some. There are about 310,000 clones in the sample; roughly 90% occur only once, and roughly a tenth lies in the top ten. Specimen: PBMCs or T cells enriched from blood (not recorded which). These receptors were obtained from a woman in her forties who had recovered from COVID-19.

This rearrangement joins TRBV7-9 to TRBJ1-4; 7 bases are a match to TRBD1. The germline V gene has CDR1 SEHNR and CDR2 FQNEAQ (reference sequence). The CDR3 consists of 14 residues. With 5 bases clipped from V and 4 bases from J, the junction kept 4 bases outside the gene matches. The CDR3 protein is CASSAGTVNEKLFF. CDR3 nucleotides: TGTGCCAGCAGCGCCGGGACAGTTAATGAAAAACTGTTTTTT.

This CDR3 reads CASSFGAGISTDTQYF. The CDR3 DNA sequence: TGTGCCAGCAGCTTTGGGGCAGGTATTAGCACAGATACGCAGTATTTT. This sequence joins TRBV7-9 and TRBJ2-3, with a weak D call TRBD1 (5 bases). V was shortened by 3 bases and J by 0 bases, with 13 bases between the two germline ends. The CDR3 extends over 16 amino acids. The germline V gene has CDR1 SEHNR and CDR2 FQNEAQ (reference sequence).